This TCR beta chain originates from a study of blood T cells in healthy people across ages (dated by TCRdb to the mid-2010s). Regarding the complete study: In model experiments, template switching captured about one uniquely barcoded TCR beta cDNA molecule for every two T cells. For two donors (one aged 18 to 30 and one aged 80 or older), the study analyzed two additional independent replicas of 1 million unique cDNA reads from the same blood draw. To track age-related changes in TCR beta repertoire diversity, the study relied on deep sequencing normalized with unique cDNA molecular identifiers. Four age groups were formed from the donors: young (average roughly 15 years), middle-aged (approximately 40), aged (under 70) and long-lived (roughly 88). To avoid experimental bias, donors of different ages were distributed randomly across sequencing lanes.

The donors were roughly 40 Caucasian individuals from Russia, aged roughly 6 to 100 years, who were systemically healthy. Around 10 milliliters of peripheral blood were collected from each donor into EDTA-treated Vacutainer tubes. Ficoll-Paque density-gradient centrifugation was used to isolate PBMCs, with at least 6.5 million per sample. Total RNA was extracted from PBMCs with Trizol reagent, with at least 5 micrograms obtained per sample. The percentages of naive CD45RAhigh/CD27high T cells were determined by flow cytometry on a PBMC aliquot from every donor. Study-level results and caveats: Estimates of total diversity based on one million sequenced T cells were considered lower bounds and underestimates. A strong correlation was found between observed TCR beta diversity and the percentage of naive T cells measured by flow cytometry. Compared with the aged group, the long-lived group had more naive CD4+ T cells, fewer expanded clones and increased TCR diversity, a pattern suggesting age selection. Because profiling used bulk unsorted PBMCs, naive and antigen-experienced compartments could not be compared conclusively. Observed TCR beta diversity per million T cells fell roughly linearly with age, and a significant reduction was already apparent by age roughly 40. Because donor CMV infection status was unknown, age-related changes in expanded clonotypes were potentially confounded.

Receptors were amplified or captured by 5' RACE. TCRdb shows the sequencer as Illumina HiSeq 2500. A second roughly 6 to 12 cycle PCR used a sample-barcoded 5' primer and a J-beta primer mix. Each TCR beta cDNA molecule received a unique molecular identifier from a template-switch 5' adaptor carrying 12 random nucleotides. At least 2.5 million CDR3-containing paired-end reads were obtained from each sample. The Mint cDNA synthesis kit, primed by a TRBC-specific oligonucleotide, was used to synthesize first-strand cDNA from all RNA. All cDNA was treated with uracil-DNA glycosylase and then went through a first 18-cycle PCR with the universal primers M1SS and BC2_uni_R. On the study's bioinformatics: For normalization, 1 million high-quality reads, each with a distinct molecular identifier, were randomly selected from each sample. Reads sharing molecular identifiers were discarded rather than binned into consensus sequences. MiTCR, run with a Q25 quality threshold and the strictest error-elimination algorithm, handled CDR3 identification, clonotype clustering and error correction. A nonparametric unseen species model with Euler transformation was used to estimate lower-bound total TCR beta diversity. The public reads were run again by TCRdb, first through fastp at Q25 and then through MiXCR, and only productive beta chains were kept. Here each entry gathers all rows of one CDR3 protein and keeps the most common genes and DNA. TCRdb assigned the V and J calls; the authors' analysis was not used. The sample table shows around 1.5 million distinct CDR3 sequences, and approximately 42% are seen once. Together, the top ten hold roughly 8.2% of the sample.

As to this clonotype: The antigen it recognizes is unknown. Qualities for individual bases were not recorded, and no much larger clone is one base off.

From a lookup of the germline V gene (reference sequence), CDR1 and CDR2 are SEHNR and FQNEAQ. V gives up 5 bases and J gives up 5 bases, and the segment between their germline ends measures 15 bases. Reading from cysteine to phenylalanine, the CDR3 counts 14 amino acids. Only the CDR3 part of the read is kept: 42 bases, read in frame from the first base. The chain couples TRBV7-9 to TRBJ1-1; the D gene cannot be resolved reliably. The sequenced material came from blood. The clonotype comes from a woman aged 18-29 years in good health. The DNA is as follows: TGTGCCAGCAGCCCCCCGGTTAGTAGGACTGAAGCTTTCTTT. This codes for CASSPPVSRTEAFF.